This T cell receptor beta chain was documented in a study of CD8 T cells in Susac syndrome. TEMRA cells were FACS-enriched, and CD8+ and CD4+ T cells were isolated negatively. Germline CDR1 LGHNA, CDR2 YSLEER. The CDR3 is 18 residues long. The V gene end was trimmed by 0 bases and the J gene end by 0 bases; junction bases not matched to a gene: 5. An input of about 0.5 to 1 ug of RNA was subjected to reverse transcription using random hexamers. TCRdb re-derived calls from the immunoSEQ multiplex PCR reads in MiXCR, one entry per CDR3 protein. The sample carries 170,000 or so distinct CDR3 sequences, about 95% recorded once.

Input material: CD4+ T cells from PBMCs. J is TRBJ2-2 and V is TRBV4-3, with 9 nucleotides matching TRBD2. This sequence originates from a human donor with Susac syndrome. The CDR3: CASSQELSGRSNTGELFF. The CDR3 coding sequence is TGCGCCAGCAGCCAAGAATTAAGCGGGAGGTCGAACACCGGGGAGCTGTTTTTT.